The 20 T cell receptor beta chains reported below all come from one sample, sequenced in a study of blood T cell repertoires in COVID-19. Sequenced by immunoSEQ multiplex PCR; TCRdb stores in-frame clones only, minus some. Among 300,000 to 350,000 clones listed, 80% to 95% were seen once. The specimen sequenced was peripheral blood. Receptors originate from a young woman with COVID-19, enrolled during active disease.

This chain connects TRBV12-3 or TRBV12-4 to TRBJ2-5; perhaps TRBD2 as D (5 bases). CDR3 length: 13 residues. Trimming removed 5 bases from V and 2 bases from J, with 9 bases in between. Here the CDR3 DNA reads TGTGCCAGCAGTCAAGGGAGACAAGAGACCCAGTACTTC. As protein: CASSQGRQETQYF.

This rearrangement joins TRBV11-3 to TRBJ2-4; D may be TRBD2 (7 bases). Trimming removed 6 bases from V and 5 bases from J, with 17 bases in between. Germline V gives CDR1 SGHNT, CDR2 YENEEA. This CDR3 contains 15 residues. The chain's CDR3 is CASSRGGGGENIQYF. The CDR3 DNA reads as TGTGCCAGCAGTAGGGGAGGGGGTGGCGAAAACATTCAGTACTTC.

In its sample, this clone was seen once. CDR3 sequence reads: CASSQRGLAGGIHEQFF. In DNA, the CDR3 is TGTGCCAGCAGCCAACGGGGACTAGCGGGAGGTATCCATGAGCAGTTCTTC. The rearrangement uses TRBV4-2 and TRBJ2-1; TRBD2 matches 15 bases. The J segment lost 8 bases and the V segment lost 2 bases, leaving 7 bases of the junction unmatched. This CDR3 region has 17 residues. The germline V gene has CDR1 LGHNA and CDR2 YNFKEQ.

The rearrangement links TRBV29-1 to TRBJ2-1, with D perhaps TRBD2 (5 bases). The germline V gene has CDR1 SQVTM and CDR2 ANQGSEA. CDR3 size: 15 residues. V dropped 3 bases and J dropped 8 bases, with 20 bases sitting between them. The CDR3 here is CSVDLGSTPGDEQFF. CDR3 coding DNA: TGCAGCGTTGACTTGGGGTCAACCCCCGGGGATGAGCAGTTCTTC.

The V gene is TRBV6-5, the J gene TRBJ2-7; unclear D gene. V lost 0 bases to trimming and J lost 2 bases, with 8 bases between them. The germline gives CDR1 MNHEY, CDR2 SVGAGI. The CDR3 sequence is 14 residues long. CDR3 loop: CASSYSSWPYEQYF. The DNA for the CDR3 is TGTGCCAGCAGTTACTCCAGTTGGCCCTACGAGCAGTACTTC.

The chain uses TRBV19 and TRBJ2-1; 11 bases match TRBD2. Germline loops: CDR1 LNHDA, CDR2 SQIVND (reference sequence). Trimming removed 6 bases from V and 7 bases from J; junction bases left unmatched: 8. The CDR3 has 15 residues. The CDR3 reads CASRLTSGSKNEQFF. CDR3 coding DNA: TGTGCCAGTAGGTTAACTAGCGGGAGTAAGAATGAGCAGTTCTTC.

This chain's CDR3 is CASITGQGLSYEQYF. In DNA, the CDR3 is TGTGCCAGCATCACAGGGCAGGGGCTAAGCTACGAGCAGTACTTC. The rearrangement joins TRBV2 to TRBJ2-7; possible D gene TRBD1, 6 bases. The CDR3 is 15 residues long. The V end was cut by 7 bases, the J end by 3 bases, with 19 bases between. CDR1 SNHLY and CDR2 FYNNEI come from the germline V gene.

This chain connects TRBV9 to TRBJ1-5; D gene ambiguous. V lost 2 bases, J lost 2 bases, and 11 bases lay in between. CDR1 is SGDLS and CDR2 is YYNGEE in the germline V gene. This CDR3 is 15 amino acids long. This CDR3 reads CASSVGGYGNQPQHF. The CDR3 DNA reads as TGTGCCAGCAGCGTTGGAGGGTATGGCAATCAGCCCCAGCATTTT.

The gene calls are TRBV2 and TRBJ1-3; D unclear. The CDR3 spans 14 residues. The germline V gene has CDR1 SNHLY and CDR2 FYNNEI. V lost 6 bases to trimming and J lost 0 bases, with 9 bases between them. For the CDR3, the DNA is TGTGCCAGCAGGCTCTCGAGCTCTGGAAACACCATATATTTT. Translation: CASRLSSSGNTIYF.

V gene TRBV28 combines with J gene TRBJ2-1, with 7 bases aligning to TRBD2. The junction had 2 bases not matched to a gene; V was cut back by 3 bases and J by 3 bases. From germline, CDR1 is MDHEN and CDR2 SYDVKM. CDR3 length: 14 residues. The chain's CDR3 is CASSFLAVYNEQFF. CDR3 sequence (DNA): TGTGCCAGCAGTTTTCTAGCGGTCTACAATGAGCAGTTCTTC.

V and J are TRBV19 and TRBJ2-5, with D perhaps TRBD1 (5 bases). Trimming shortened V by 5 bases and J by 7 bases, and 8 bases separated the two germline ends. This CDR3 contains 11 residues. Per the germline V gene, CDR1 is LNHDA and CDR2 is SQIVND (reference sequence). The CDR3 coding sequence is TGTGCCAGTAGTGTAAGGGGGACCCAGTACTTC. This encodes CASSVRGTQYF.

The genes are TRBV24-1 and TRBJ2-3, with TRBD2 identical over 13 bases. Looked up from germline, CDR1 is KGHDR and CDR2 is SFDVKD. This CDR3 has 18 amino acids. V lost 1 base to trimming and J lost 4 bases; unmatched junction nucleotides: 7. The CDR3 bases are TGTGCCACCAGTGATTTCCTCGGACTAGCGGGAGTCCCAGATACGCAGTATTTT. It specifies CATSDFLGLAGVPDTQYF.

The gene calls are TRBV19 and TRBJ1-2, with D tentatively TRBD1 (6 bases). Germline CDR1 is LNHDA and CDR2 is SQIVND (reference sequence). The CDR3 is made up of 14 amino acids. The V and J ends lost 5 bases and 4 bases respectively, with 14 bases between them. The CDR3 DNA is TGTGCCAGTAGTTGGGGGCGAGGGAGCTATGGCTACACCTTC. This translates into CASSWGRGSYGYTF.

The chain carries TRBV9 and TRBJ2-7; D call uncertain. V was clipped by 0 bases and J by 1 base, with 17 bases between them. This CDR3 contains 17 residues. Germline V gene sequence: CDR1 SGDLS, CDR2 YYNGEE. This chain's CDR3 is CASSVDDSLALSYEQYF. The CDR3 bases are TGTGCCAGCAGCGTAGACGACTCCTTGGCCTTATCCTACGAGCAGTACTTC.

The V and J genes are TRBV11-2 and TRBJ2-7; D ambiguous. V was pared by 4 bases and J by 1 base, with 8 bases between. In germline, CDR1 is SGHAT, CDR2 FQNNGV. This CDR3 is built from 13 residues. This CDR3 reads CASSSPESYEQYF. The CDR3, as DNA: TGTGCCAGCAGCTCGCCGGAGTCCTACGAGCAGTACTTC.

J is TRBJ1-2 and V is TRBV28, with 9 positions matching TRBD1. The CDR3 sequence is 14 residues long. The V and J ends lost 6 bases and 2 bases, in that order; junction bases with no gene match: 4. Germline values: CDR1 MDHEN, CDR2 SYDVKM. CDR3 DNA sequence: TGTGCCAGCAGCCGGGACAGGGAAAACTATGGCTACACCTTC. It is translated as CASSRDRENYGYTF.

This sequence joins TRBV28 and TRBJ2-3; D perhaps matches TRBD1 (5 bases). V was pared by 8 bases and J by 5 bases, with 20 bases between. Per germline, CDR1 MDHEN and CDR2 SYDVKM. The CDR3 is 15 amino acids. CDR3 loop: CASVGADLVGDTQYF. DNA of the CDR3: TGTGCCAGCGTAGGGGCGGACCTCGTGGGAGATACGCAGTATTTT.

The chain couples TRBV19 to TRBJ1-1; TRBD1 might be the D (6 bases). Between the trimmed V and J ends, which lost 9 bases and 2 bases, there was a span of 16 bases. In germline, CDR1 is LNHDA, CDR2 SQIVND (reference sequence). The CDR3 length is 14 residues. CDR3: CASPFDRPNTEAFF. The CDR3 region has the DNA TGTGCCAGCCCCTTTGACAGGCCTAACACTGAAGCTTTCTTT.

This rearrangement joins TRBV19 to TRBJ2-5, with 9 bases fitting TRBD1. Per germline, CDR1 LNHDA and CDR2 SQIVND (reference sequence). The junction had 9 bases not matched to a gene; V was cut back by 5 bases and J by 5 bases. This CDR3 is 15 amino acids long. This CDR3 is CASSSGDRDTETQYF. CDR3 in DNA: TGTGCCAGTAGTTCCGGGGACAGGGATACGGAGACCCAGTACTTC.

The rearrangement links TRBV4-3 to TRBJ1-6; D call uncertain. The V end lost 0 bases, the J end lost 4 bases, and 10 bases lay between the germline ends. The CDR3 extends over 16 amino acids. CDR1 LGHNA and CDR2 YSLEER come from the germline V gene. This CDR3 reads CASSQDVVVYNSPLHF. The CDR3 nucleotides read TGCGCCAGCAGCCAAGATGTAGTAGTTTATAATTCACCCCTCCACTTT.